This T cell receptor beta chain was obtained from a study of blood T cell repertoires in COVID-19. Overall study: Sources were T cells, B-cell-depleted T cells, or PBMCs; the material itself was cDNA or gDNA.

This clone was seen a few times. The table came from immunoSEQ multiplex PCR; TCRdb's copy has only in-frame clones and leaves some out. The sample includes 200,000 to 250,000 clones, around 83% seen only once; the top ten take more than 0.75%. The CDR3 covers 13 residues. V was pared by 4 bases and J by 7 bases, with 12 bases between. Germline CDR1 is SGHRS and CDR2 is YFSETQ. J is TRBJ1-3 and V is TRBV5-1; the D gene is possibly TRBD1 (6 bases). Sequencing was performed on peripheral blood. This sequence was found in a man aged 35-49 years with acute or convalescent COVID-19. The CDR3 reads CASSKDRDNTIYF. The CDR3, as DNA: TGCGCCAGCAGCAAGGACAGAGATAACACCATATATTTT. Together with reference TRBV5-1 and TRBJ1-3, the CDR3 gives the full variable domain: KAGVTQTPRYLIKTRGQQVTLSCSPISGHRSVSWYQQTPGQGLQFLFEYFSETQRNKGNFPGRFSGRQFSNSRSEMNVSTLELGDSALYLCASSKDRDNTIYFGEGSWLTVV.